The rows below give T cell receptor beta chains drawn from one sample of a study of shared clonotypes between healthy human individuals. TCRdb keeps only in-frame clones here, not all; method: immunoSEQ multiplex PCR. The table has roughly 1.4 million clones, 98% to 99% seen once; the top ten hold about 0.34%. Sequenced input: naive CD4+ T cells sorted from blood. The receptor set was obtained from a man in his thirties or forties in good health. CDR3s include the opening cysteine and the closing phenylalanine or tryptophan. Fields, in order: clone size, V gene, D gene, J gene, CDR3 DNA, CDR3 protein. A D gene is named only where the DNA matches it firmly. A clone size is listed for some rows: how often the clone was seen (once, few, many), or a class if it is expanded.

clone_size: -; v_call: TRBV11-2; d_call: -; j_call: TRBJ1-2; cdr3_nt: TGTGCCAGCAGCTTGGGGGGAAGCTATGGCTACACCTTC; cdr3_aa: CASSLGGSYGYTF
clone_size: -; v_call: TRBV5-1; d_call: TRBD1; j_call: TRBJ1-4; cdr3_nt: TGCGCCAGCAGCAACCCTGACAGGGCTGATGAAAAACTGTTTTTT; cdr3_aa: CASSNPDRADEKLFF
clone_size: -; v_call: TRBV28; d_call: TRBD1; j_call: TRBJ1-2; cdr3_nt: TGTGCCAGCAGTTTCCAAGACAGGGCCGCTTCCTACACCTTC; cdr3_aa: CASSFQDRAASYTF
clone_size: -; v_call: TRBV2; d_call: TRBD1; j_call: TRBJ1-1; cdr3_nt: TGTGCCAGGAAACAGGGGAGGGGCACTGAAGCTTTCTTT; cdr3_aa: CARKQGRGTEAFF
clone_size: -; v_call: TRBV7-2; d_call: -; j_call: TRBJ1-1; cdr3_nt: TGTGCCAGCAGCTTAAGGGGAAGGAACACTGAAGCTTTCTTT; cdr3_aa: CASSLRGRNTEAFF
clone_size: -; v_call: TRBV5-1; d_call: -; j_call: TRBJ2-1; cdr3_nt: TGCGCCAGCAGCTGGACACTCCAGGGAAATGAGCAGTTCTTC; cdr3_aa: CASSWTLQGNEQFF
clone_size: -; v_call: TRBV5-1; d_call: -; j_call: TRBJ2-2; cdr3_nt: TGCGCCAGCAGCCAATCTAGCGACACCGGGGAGCTGTTTTTT; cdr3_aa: CASSQSSDTGELFF
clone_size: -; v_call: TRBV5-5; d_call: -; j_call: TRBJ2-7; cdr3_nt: TGTGCCAGCAGCTTTGGGGGAGGAGGCCATACCTACGAGCAGTACTTC; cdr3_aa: CASSFGGGGHTYEQYF
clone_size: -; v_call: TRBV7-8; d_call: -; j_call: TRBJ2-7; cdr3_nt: TGTGCCAGCAGCTTATACGGGACATCTCTCTACGAGCAGTACTTC; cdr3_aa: CASSLYGTSLYEQYF
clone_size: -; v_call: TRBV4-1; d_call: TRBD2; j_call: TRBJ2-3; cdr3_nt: TGCGCCAGCAGCCATGGACTAGTCACAGATACGCAGTATTTT; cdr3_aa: CASSHGLVTDTQYF
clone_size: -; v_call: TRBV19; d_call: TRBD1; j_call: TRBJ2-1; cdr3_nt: TGTGCCAGTAGTATAGATCTTAACAGGGGGCAATACAATGAGCAGTTCTTC; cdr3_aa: CASSIDLNRGQYNEQFF
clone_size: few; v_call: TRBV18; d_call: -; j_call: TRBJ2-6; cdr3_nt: TGTGCCAGCTCACCCTCTGGGGCCAACGTCCTGACTTTC; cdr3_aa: CASSPSGANVLTF
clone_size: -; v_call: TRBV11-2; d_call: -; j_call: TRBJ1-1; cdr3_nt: TGTGCCAGCAGCTGGAAGGAGAACACTGAAGCTTTCTTT; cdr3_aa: CASSWKENTEAFF
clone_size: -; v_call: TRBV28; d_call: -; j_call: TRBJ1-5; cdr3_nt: TGTGCCAGCAGTTTACCGACTTTGAGGGATCAGCCCCAGCATTTT; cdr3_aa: CASSLPTLRDQPQHF
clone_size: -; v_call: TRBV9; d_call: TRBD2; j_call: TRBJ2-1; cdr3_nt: TGTGCCAGCAGCAAAACTAGCGGGAGCTTTAATGAGCAGTTCTTC; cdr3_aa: CASSKTSGSFNEQFF
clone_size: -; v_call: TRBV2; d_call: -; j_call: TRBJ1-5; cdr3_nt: TGTGCCAGCAGTGAGGGACCCCTGAGCAATCAGCCCCAGCATTTT; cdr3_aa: CASSEGPLSNQPQHF
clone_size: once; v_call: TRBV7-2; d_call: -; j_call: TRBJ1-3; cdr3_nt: TGTGCCAGCAGCTTAGTCTCTGGAAACACCATATATTTT; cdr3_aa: CASSLVSGNTIYF
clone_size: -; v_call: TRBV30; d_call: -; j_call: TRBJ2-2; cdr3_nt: TGTGCCTGGAGTGTACGGAGGGATACCGGGGAGCTGTTTTTT; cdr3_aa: CAWSVRRDTGELFF
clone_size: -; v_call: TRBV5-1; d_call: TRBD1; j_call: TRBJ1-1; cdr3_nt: TGCGCCAGCAGTTTTGGACCAGACAGGGGCATTTTTCACACTGAAGCTTTCTTT; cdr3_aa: CASSFGPDRGIFHTEAFF
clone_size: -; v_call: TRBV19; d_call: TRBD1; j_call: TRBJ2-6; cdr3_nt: TGTGCCAGTAGTCCCGGGACAGGGGGTGTTAGTGGGGCCAACGTCCTGACTTTC; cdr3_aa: CASSPGTGGVSGANVLTF
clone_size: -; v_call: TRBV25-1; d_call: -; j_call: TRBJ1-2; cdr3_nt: TGTGCCAGCAGTGTTGGGGCGTCTGGCGGCTACACCTTC; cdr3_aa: CASSVGASGGYTF
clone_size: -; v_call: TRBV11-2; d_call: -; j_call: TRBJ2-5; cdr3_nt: TGTGCCAGCAGCCCACCGGACTCATACAGGGAGACCCAGTACTTC; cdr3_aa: CASSPPDSYRETQYF
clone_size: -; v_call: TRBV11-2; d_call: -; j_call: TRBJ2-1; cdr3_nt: TGTGCCAGCAGCTTAGAGGCGGTCAATGAGCAGTTCTTC; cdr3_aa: CASSLEAVNEQFF
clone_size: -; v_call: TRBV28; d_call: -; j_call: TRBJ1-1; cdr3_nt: TGTGCCAGCAGTTTCAATCTTGAAGCTTTCTTT; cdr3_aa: CASSFNLEAFF
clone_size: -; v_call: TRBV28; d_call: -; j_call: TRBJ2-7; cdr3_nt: TGTGCCAGCAGTTTAGGGGTTGAGCAGTACTTC; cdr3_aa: CASSLGVEQYF
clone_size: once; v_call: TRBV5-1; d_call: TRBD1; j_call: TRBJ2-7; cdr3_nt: TGCGCCAGCAGTCAGGGGGAACAGGGTCTCTACCTCCCCCTCGACGAGCAGTACTTC; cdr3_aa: CASSQGEQGLYLPLDEQYF
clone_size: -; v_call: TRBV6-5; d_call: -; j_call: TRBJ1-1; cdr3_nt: TGTGCCAGCAGTTTCCTTTGGAACACTGAAGCTTTCTTT; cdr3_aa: CASSFLWNTEAFF
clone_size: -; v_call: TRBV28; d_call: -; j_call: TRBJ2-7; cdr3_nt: TGTGCCAGCAGTTTAAAATGGCAGATGTTCTACGAGCAGTACTTC; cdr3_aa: CASSLKWQMFYEQYF
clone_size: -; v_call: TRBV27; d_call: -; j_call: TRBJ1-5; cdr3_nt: TGTGCCAGCAGTCTGATGGGCCAGCCCCAGCATTTT; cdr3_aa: CASSLMGQPQHF
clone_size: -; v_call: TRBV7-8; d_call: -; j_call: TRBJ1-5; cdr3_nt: TGTGCCAGCAGCTTAGAGGGGCCTCAGCCCCAGCATTTT; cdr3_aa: CASSLEGPQPQHF
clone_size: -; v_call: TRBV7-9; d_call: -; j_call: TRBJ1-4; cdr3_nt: TGTGCCAGCAGCTCCTTCTCCAGGGCAACTAATGAAAAACTGTTTTTT; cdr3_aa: CASSSFSRATNEKLFF
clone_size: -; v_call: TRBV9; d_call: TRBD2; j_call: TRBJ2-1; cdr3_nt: TGTGCCAGCAGCGTAGACTCTGGAACGGCTAGCGGGAGGAGTGAGCAGTTCTTC; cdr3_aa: CASSVDSGTASGRSEQFF
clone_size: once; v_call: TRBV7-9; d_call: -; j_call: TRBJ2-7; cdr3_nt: TGTGCCAGCAGCCCTCCGGGGGCACGGTACGAGCAGTACTTC; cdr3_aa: CASSPPGARYEQYF
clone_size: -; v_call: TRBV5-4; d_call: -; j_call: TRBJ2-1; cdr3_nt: TGTGCCAGCAGCTTGGTCAATCTAGACTACAATGAGCAGTTCTTC; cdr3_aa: CASSLVNLDYNEQFF
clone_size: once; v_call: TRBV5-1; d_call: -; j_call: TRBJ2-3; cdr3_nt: TGCGCCAGCAGCTCGAAGTATCCTAGCACAGATACGCAGTATTTT; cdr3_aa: CASSSKYPSTDTQYF
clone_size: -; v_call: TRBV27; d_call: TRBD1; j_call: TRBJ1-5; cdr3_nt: TGTGCCAGCAGTCCACGACAGGGTTTGAATCAGCCCCAGCATTTT; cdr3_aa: CASSPRQGLNQPQHF
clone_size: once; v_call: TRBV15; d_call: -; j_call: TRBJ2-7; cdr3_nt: TGTGCCACCAGCAGAGAAAGGGTCGAGCAGTACTTC; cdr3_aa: CATSRERVEQYF
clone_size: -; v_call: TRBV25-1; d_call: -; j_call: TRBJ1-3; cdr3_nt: TGTGCCAGCAGTGAATCGGACTCTGGAAACACCATATATTTT; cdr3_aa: CASSESDSGNTIYF
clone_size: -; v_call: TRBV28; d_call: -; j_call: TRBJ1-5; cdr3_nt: TGTGCCAGCAGTTTAAGGGGGACGAGAACCCAGCCCCAGCATTTT; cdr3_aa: CASSLRGTRTQPQHF
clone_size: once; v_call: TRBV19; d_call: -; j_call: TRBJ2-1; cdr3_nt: TGTGCCAGTAGTATCACAGCGGACAATGAGCAGTTCTTC; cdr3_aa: CASSITADNEQFF
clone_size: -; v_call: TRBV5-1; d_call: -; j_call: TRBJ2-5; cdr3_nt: TGCGCCAGCAGCTTGGGCCACCCAGGGGCCGGGGAGACCCAGTACTTC; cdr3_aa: CASSLGHPGAGETQYF
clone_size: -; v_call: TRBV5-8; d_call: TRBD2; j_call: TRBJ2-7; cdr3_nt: TGTGCCAGCAGCCTGACTAGCGGGAGGGTTTACGAGCAGTACTTC; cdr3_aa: CASSLTSGRVYEQYF
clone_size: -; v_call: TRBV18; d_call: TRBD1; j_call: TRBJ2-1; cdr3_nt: TGTGCCAGCTCACTTGACAGGGGGAATGAGCAGTTCTTC; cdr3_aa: CASSLDRGNEQFF
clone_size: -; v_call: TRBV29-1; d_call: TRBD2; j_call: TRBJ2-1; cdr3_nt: TGCAGCGTTGAAGATCCGGGCGGGAGGGCCAGGTATGAGCAGTTCTTC; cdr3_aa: CSVEDPGGRARYEQFF
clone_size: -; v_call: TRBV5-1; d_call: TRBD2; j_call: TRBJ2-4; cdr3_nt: TGCGCCAGCAGCTTGACCCTCGCGGGGGAAGACATTCAGTACTTC; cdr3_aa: CASSLTLAGEDIQYF
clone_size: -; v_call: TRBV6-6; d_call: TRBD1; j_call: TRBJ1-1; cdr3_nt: TGTGCCAGCAGTCAGGAGGGACAGGGGCGTGAAGCTTTCTTT; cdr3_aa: CASSQEGQGREAFF
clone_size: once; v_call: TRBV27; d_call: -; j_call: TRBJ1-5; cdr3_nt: TGTGCCAGCAGTTTACAAGGGGATCAGCCCCAGCATTTT; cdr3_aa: CASSLQGDQPQHF